The clone carrying this T cell receptor (beta chain) was recorded once. What it binds is unknown. This record comes from a study of post-analysis software for immune sequencing data. Study outcomes and limitations: Versus controls, multiple sclerosis patients showed significantly lower diversity (normalized Chao1). TRBV segments more frequent in patients than in controls numbered five and included TRBV5-6, TRBV5-1 and TRBV20-1.

The CDR3 runs 15 residues. Germline-derived CDR1 and CDR2 are SGHAT and FQNNGV. Included in the TCR beta cDNA libraries were unique molecular identifiers. TCRdb used MiXCR to reprocess the PCR reads, holding one entry per CDR3 protein. The data contain around 700,000 distinct CDR3 sequences, roughly three fifths of them singletons. Sequenced material: blood. V and J are TRBV11-2 and TRBJ2-5; tentative D call: TRBD1 (5 bases). The DNA end lines up better with TRBJ2-4; the J call may be wrong. The receptor's source is a girl aged 2 to 10 with multiple sclerosis. The CDR3 DNA sequence: TGTGCCAGCAGCTTAGACAGGGTAACCAAAAACATTCAGTACTTC. Encoded protein: CASSLDRVTKNIQYF.